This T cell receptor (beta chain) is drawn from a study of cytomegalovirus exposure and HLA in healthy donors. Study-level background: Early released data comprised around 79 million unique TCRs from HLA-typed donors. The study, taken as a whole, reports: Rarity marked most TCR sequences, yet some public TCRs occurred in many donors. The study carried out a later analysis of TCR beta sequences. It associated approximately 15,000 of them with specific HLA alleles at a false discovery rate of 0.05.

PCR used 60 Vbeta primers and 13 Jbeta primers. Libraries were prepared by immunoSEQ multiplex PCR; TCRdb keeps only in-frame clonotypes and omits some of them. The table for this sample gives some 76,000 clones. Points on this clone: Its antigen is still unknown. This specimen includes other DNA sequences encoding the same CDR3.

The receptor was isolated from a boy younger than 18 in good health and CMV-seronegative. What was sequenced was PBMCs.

CDR3 sequence (DNA): TGTGCCAGCAGTGAACTGCCGGACTATGGCTACACCTTC. It is translated as CASSELPDYGYTF. The chain couples TRBV25-1 to TRBJ1-2; D is undetermined. Per germline, CDR1 MGHDK and CDR2 SYGVNS. The CDR3 loop spans 13 amino acids. Trimming pared 2 bases from V and 3 bases from J, leaving 7 bases between.